The 5 T cell receptor beta chains reported below all come from one sample, sequenced in a study of early T cells in non-severe SARS-CoV-2 infection (dated by TCRdb to about 2021). The library was built by means of 5' RACE. The instrument given in TCRdb is NextSeq 500. TCRdb redid the processing of the public reads, applying fastp at Q25 and MiXCR, and retained in-frame beta chains. Every entry covers one CDR3 protein and lists the most common genes and DNA from its rows. This sample lists nearly 95,000 distinct CDR3 sequences; roughly 15% were detected once. Approximately 5.1% of the sample is held by the ten biggest clonotypes. Sequencing used whole blood, obtained at baseline. These receptors all stem from an adult who was a healthcare worker with PCR-confirmed SARS-CoV-2 infection or an uninfected control (not recorded which).

This clonotype has ten or more counts. The chain employs TRBV12-3 or TRBV12-4 and TRBJ1-5; TRBD1 matches at 9 bases. V was clipped by 4 bases and J by 6 bases; unmatched bases: 10. This CDR3 comprises 16 residues. CDR3 sequence (DNA): TGTGCCAGCAGTTCCAACCACAGGGGGCCTGGTCAGCCCCAGCATTTT. It translates to CASSSNHRGPGQPQHF.

The rearrangement joins TRBV21-1 to TRBJ2-7; the table's D call of TRBD2 was not tested on the DNA. TRBV21-1 is a recognized pseudogene. The CDR3 has 15 residues. The CDR3 nucleotides read TGTGCCAGCAGCAAAGCTAGCGGGTTCTCCTACGAGCAGTACTTC. It codes for CASSKASGFSYEQYF.

This clonotype was seen more than once but under ten times. This rearrangement joins TRBV20-1 to TRBJ1-5; D perhaps matches TRBD1 (5 bases). V was clipped by 1 base and J by 5 bases, with 9 bases between them. The length of the CDR3 is 13 residues. Germline CDR1 and CDR2: DFQATT and SNEGSKA (reference sequence). The CDR3 region is CSARGQPYQPQHF. The CDR3 bases are TGCAGTGCTAGAGGACAGCCCTATCAGCCCCAGCATTTT.

The sample holds a few counts of this clonotype. This chain links TRBV6-6 with TRBJ2-5; a weak D match, TRBD1 (6 bases). The CDR3 length is 14 residues. Trimming removed 6 bases from V and 1 base from J, with 12 bases in between. Germline V lookup: CDR1 MNHNY, CDR2 SVGAGI (reference sequence). The CDR3 DNA follows: TGTGCCAGCAGCTCGGGACAATCCCAAGAGACCCAGTACTTC. Protein: CASSSGQSQETQYF.

This chain links TRBV20-1 with TRBJ2-7, with D maybe TRBD2 (5 bases). V lost 3 bases, J lost 3 bases, and 18 bases lay in between. There are 15 residues in the CDR3. Germline lookup yields CDR1 DFQATT and CDR2 SNEGSKA (reference sequence). DNA of the CDR3: TGCAGTGCTAGTAAAATGTTGGAGGATCACTACGAGCAGTACTTC. It is translated as CSASKMLEDHYEQYF.